This TCR beta chain emerged from a study of T cell repertoires in cytomegalovirus infection. There are 13 residues in the CDR3. The V gene's germline CDR1 is DFQATT and CDR2 SNEGSKA (reference sequence). V trimming: 6 bases; J trimming: 3 bases; junction bases outside the gene matches: 2. TCRdb fed the reads into MiXCR, producing one record per CDR3 protein. The sample holds approximately 490,000 distinct CDR3 sequences, 11% seen once. The specimen sequenced was PBMCs. The source is a human donor in good health (CMV status not recorded). Some clones in this sample may be carry-over from other donors' samples. This chain connects TRBV20-1 to TRBJ2-2, with 9 bases that match TRBD2. The CDR3 protein is CSAGGGDTGELFF. In DNA, the CDR3 is TGCAGTGCGGGCGGGGGGGACACCGGGGAGCTGTTTTTT.